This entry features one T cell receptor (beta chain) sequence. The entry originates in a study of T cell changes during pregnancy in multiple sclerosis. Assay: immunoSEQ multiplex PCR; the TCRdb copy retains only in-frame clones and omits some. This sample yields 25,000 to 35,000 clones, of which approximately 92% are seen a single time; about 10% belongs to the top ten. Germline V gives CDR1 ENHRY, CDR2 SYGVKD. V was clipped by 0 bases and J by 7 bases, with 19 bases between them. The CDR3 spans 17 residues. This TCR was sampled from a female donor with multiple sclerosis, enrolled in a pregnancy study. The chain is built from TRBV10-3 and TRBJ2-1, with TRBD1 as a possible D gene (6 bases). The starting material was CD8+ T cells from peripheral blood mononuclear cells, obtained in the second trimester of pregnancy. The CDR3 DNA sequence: TGTGCCATCAGTGAGTCTATGGGGGCAAAGGATTATAATGAGCAGTTCTTC. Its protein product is CAISESMGAKDYNEQFF.